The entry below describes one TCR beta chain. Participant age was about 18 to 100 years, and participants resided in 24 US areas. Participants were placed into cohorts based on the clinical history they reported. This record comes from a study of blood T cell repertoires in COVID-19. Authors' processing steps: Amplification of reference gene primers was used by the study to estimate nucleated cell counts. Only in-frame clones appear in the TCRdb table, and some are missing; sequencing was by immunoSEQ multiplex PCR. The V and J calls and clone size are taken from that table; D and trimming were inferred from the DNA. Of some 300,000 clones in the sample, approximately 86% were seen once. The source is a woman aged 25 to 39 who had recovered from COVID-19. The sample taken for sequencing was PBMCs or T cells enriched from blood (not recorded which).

The CDR3 DNA follows: TGCGCCAGCAAGATACAGGGAGTATTGAGCGGGGAGCTGTTTTTT. Translating gives CASKIQGVLSGELFF. The rearrangement joins TRBV5-1 to TRBJ2-2; tentatively, D is TRBD1 (6 bases). V gave up 6 bases and J gave up 7 bases, with 19 bases separating them. CDR1 is SGHRS, CDR2 YFSETQ, per germline. The CDR3 is made up of 15 amino acids.